This TCR beta chain was identified in a study of T cells in localized non-small cell lung cancer. Study results and caveats: A median of around 52 clones ranked among the top 100 in tumor appeared in adjacent lung. Investigators sequenced only a single tumor region, leaving heterogeneity possible. Those with higher blood T cell density had longer overall survival.

Profiling relied on immunoSEQ multiplex PCR, and the TCRdb table lists in-frame clones only, not all of them. The sample carries about 6,800 clones, about half recorded once. This clone qualifies as medium-sized (0.01 to 0.1%). Its antigen is unidentified. Sample: lymph node tissue, taken before any cancer treatment. The receptor was isolated from a man aged 40-75 years with stage I lung adenocarcinoma.

This CDR3 reads CASRGTVTYEQYF. CDR3 sequence (DNA): TGTGCCAGCAGGGGGACAGTAACCTACGAGCAGTACTTC. The chain combines TRBV6-8 with TRBJ2-7, with 7 bases aligning to TRBD1. The CDR3 loop spans 13 amino acids. After removal of 6 bases from V and 2 bases from J, the junction contained 4 bases not matched to a gene. Germline V gene sequence: CDR1 MNHGY, CDR2 SAAAGT.